Sequencing of this TCR beta chain was carried out in a study of T cells expressing NK-cell markers. Study overall: Most of the eight sequenced donors were classified as HCMV-seropositive, and one was classified as seronegative.

TCRdb re-called the 5' RACE reads and shows each CDR3 protein once, DNA omitted. The table for this sample gives fewer than 550,000 distinct CDR3 sequences. Germline CDR1 is KGHDR and CDR2 is SFDVKD. This CDR3 comprises 18 residues. Study-level findings and limits: The study found these clonotypes also leading the CD3+CD56-NKG2C+ fraction in several donors. Of the CD8+ T cell pool in several donors, roughly 1.0-7.5% was accounted for by dominant NKG2C+ clonotypes.

Details on this clonotype: Its specificity is not known.

The chain couples TRBV24-1 to TRBJ2-5; TCRdb outputs TRBD1, but without DNA this stays unchecked. The origin of this receptor is a woman aged 45-65 years in good health. Material for sequencing was blood T cells: a sorted CD56 or NKG2C T cell subset, CD4+ or CD8+ T cells, or bulk PBMC T cells (not recorded which). This chain's CDR3 is CATSDSLGDRGFPETQYF.